The 23 T cell receptor beta chains reported below all come from one sample, sequenced in a study of cytomegalovirus exposure and HLA in healthy donors. Assay used: immunoSEQ multiplex PCR; TCRdb lists only in-frame clones, some missing. The sample lists more than 55,000 clones, over 75% occurring once. The specimen sequenced was PBMCs. These receptor sequences come from a man between 18 and 29 years old in good health and CMV-seronegative.

The chain links TRBV5-1 to TRBJ2-3; TRBD2 is a possible D gene (6 bases). Trimming took off 0 bases at V and 0 bases at J, with 11 bases between the two ends. The germline V gene encodes CDR1 SGHRS and CDR2 YFSETQ. The CDR3 contains 16 residues. CDR3 DNA sequence: TGCGCCAGCAGCTTGGTAGCGGTATCTAGCACAGATACGCAGTATTTT. Its protein is CASSLVAVSSTDTQYF.

This sequence joins TRBV5-1 and TRBJ2-7; D is possibly TRBD1 (6 bases). This CDR3 is built from 13 residues. Germline CDR1 SGHRS, CDR2 YFSETQ. Trimming stripped 4 bases from V and 4 bases from J, with 12 bases between. The CDR3 loop reads CASSQGPEYEQYF. Written as DNA, the CDR3 is TGCGCCAGCAGCCAGGGGCCCGAATACGAGCAGTACTTC.

The chain recombines TRBV9 with TRBJ2-5; D might be TRBD2 (5 bases). The V gene lost 4 bases and the J gene lost 4 bases, with 11 bases spanning the gap. Germline lookup yields CDR1 SGDLS and CDR2 YYNGEE. CDR3 length: 13 amino acids. The CDR3 loop is CASSTGSLETQYF. DNA of the CDR3: TGTGCCAGCAGCACTGGGAGCTTAGAGACCCAGTACTTC.

The V and J genes are TRBV6-5 and TRBJ2-7; no firm D call. Germline V gene sequence: CDR1 MNHEY, CDR2 SVGAGI. The CDR3 contains 15 residues. Trimming removed 0 bases at V and 2 bases at J, with 11 bases between. The CDR3 loop reads CASSYSKASTYEQYF. The CDR3 region has the DNA TGTGCCAGCAGTTACTCGAAAGCATCCACCTACGAGCAGTACTTC.

The chain couples TRBV6-5 to TRBJ1-1; D not resolved. The length of the CDR3 is 12 residues. CDR1 and CDR2 from the germline V gene are MNHEY and SVGAGI. Trimming stripped 4 bases from V and 8 bases from J, with 11 bases between. Here the CDR3 DNA reads TGTGCCAGCAGTTTCTCACGAGGAGAAGCTTTCTTT. Translation gives CASSFSRGEAFF.

A note on this clone: An end of the junction does not agree with germline; a read error may underlie this. The chain has TRBV7-7 and TRBJ2-1; D is perhaps TRBD2 (5 bases). CDR1 is SSHAT, CDR2 FNYEAQ, per germline (reference sequence). The CDR3 covers 15 residues. This CDR3 is CASSFDDGEYNEQFF. The CDR3 DNA is TGTGCTAGCAGCTTTGATGACGGGGAATACAATGAGCAGTTCTTC.

The genes are TRBV2 and TRBJ2-1, with 8 positions matching TRBD2. Germline V gene data show CDR1 as SNHLY and CDR2 as FYNNEI. Trimming removed 7 bases from V and 7 bases from J; junction bases left unmatched: 9. This CDR3 spans 14 amino acids. In nucleotides, the CDR3 is TGTGCCAGCAAGTTGGCGGGAGGTGCGAATGAGCAGTTCTTC. Amino acids: CASKLAGGANEQFF. Full variable domain (outside the CDR3, taken from reference TRBV2 and TRBJ2-1): EPEVTQTPSHQVTQMGQEVILRCVPISNHLYFYWYRQILGQKVEFLVSFYNNEISEKSEIFDDQFSVERPDGSNFTLKIRSTKLEDSAMYFCASKLAGGANEQFFGPGTRLTVL.

V and J are TRBV6-5 and TRBJ2-7; TRBD1 agrees at 7 bases. The length of the CDR3 is 14 residues. J lost 1 base, V lost 6 bases, and 6 bases had no gene match. The germline gives CDR1 MNHEY, CDR2 SVGAGI. The CDR3 region is CASSTTGWSYEQYF. In DNA, the CDR3 is TGTGCCAGCAGCACGACAGGGTGGTCCTACGAGCAGTACTTC.

The V call is TRBV25-1, the J call TRBJ2-7; perhaps TRBD1 as D (5 bases). There are 14 residues in the CDR3. CDR1 and CDR2 from the germline V gene are MGHDK and SYGVNS. V was shortened by 5 bases and J by 3 bases, with 14 bases between the two germline ends. The CDR3 DNA reads TGTGCCAGCAGTCATGGCCAGGGTGGCTACGAGCAGTACTTC. Translated, it gives CASSHGQGGYEQYF.

The rearrangement uses TRBV27 and TRBJ1-2, with D perhaps matching TRBD1 (5 bases). The V and J ends lost 5 bases and 4 bases respectively, with 17 bases between them. CDR3 length: 15 amino acids. Germline CDR1 MNHEY, CDR2 SMNVEV (reference sequence). Written as DNA, the CDR3 is TGTGCCAGCAGTCTCGTCCGGGACGGGGGCTATGGCTACACCTTC. This codes for CASSLVRDGGYGYTF.

The chain recombines TRBV2 with TRBJ1-3, with D possibly TRBD1 on 5 matching bases. From germline, CDR1 is SNHLY and CDR2 FYNNEI. Trimming took off 1 base at V and 3 bases at J, with 13 bases between the two ends. This CDR3 has 16 amino acids. This CDR3 is CASSEGRGGHGNTIYF. CDR3 DNA sequence: TGTGCCAGCAGTGAAGGGAGGGGCGGACATGGAAACACCATATATTTT.

The table lists this clone with a few counts. The chain joins TRBV6-6 to TRBJ1-5; TRBD1 is a possible D gene (5 bases). The CDR3 is 16 residues long. V was pared by 5 bases and J by 1 base, with 15 bases between. Looked up from germline, CDR1 is MNHNY and CDR2 is SVGAGI (reference sequence). Written as DNA, the CDR3 is TGTGCCAGCAGTCGTACTCGGCAGGGAAGCAATCAGCCCCAGCATTTT. It translates to CASSRTRQGSNQPQHF.

The V call is TRBV6-1, the J call TRBJ2-7; D remains ambiguous. Trimming left V 4 bases short and J 1 base short, with 14 bases between. Germline V gives CDR1 MNHNS, CDR2 SASEGT. The CDR3 runs 15 residues. CDR3 sequence (DNA): TGTGCCAGCAGTGCCACAGAAGGATCTTCCTACGAGCAGTACTTC. Translation gives CASSATEGSSYEQYF.

In nucleotides, the CDR3 is TGTGCCAGCAGGGGGAGGACTAGTGACAATGAGCAGTTCTTC. Amino acids: CASRGRTSDNEQFF. This chain links TRBV2 with TRBJ2-1; 7 bases fit TRBD2. J gave up 5 bases and V 6 bases, and 7 bases lay outside the gene matches. The CDR3 spans 14 residues. Germline V gene sequence: CDR1 SNHLY, CDR2 FYNNEI.

This sequence joins TRBV25-1 and TRBJ2-7, with TRBD2 identical over 11 bases. This CDR3 spans 15 amino acids. V lost 3 bases and J lost 3; bases outside the gene matches: 4. Germline V gene data show CDR1 as MGHDK and CDR2 as SYGVNS. The CDR3: CASSDPGLAGYEQYF. The CDR3 DNA is TGTGCCAGCAGTGACCCAGGACTAGCGGGCTACGAGCAGTACTTC.

The V and J genes are TRBV5-1 and TRBJ2-6; TRBD1 matches at 8 bases. The CDR3 is 16 residues long. Looked up from germline, CDR1 is SGHRS and CDR2 is YFSETQ. V lost 0 bases, J lost 1 base, and 0 bases stayed unmatched. In nucleotides, the CDR3 is TGCGCCAGCAGCTTGGACAGGGGGTCTGGGGCCAACGTCCTGACTTTC. Residues: CASSLDRGSGANVLTF.

The chain joins TRBV5-5 to TRBJ1-1; TRBD1 matches 8 bases. V gave up 4 bases and J gave up 3 bases; unmatched junction bases: 5. Germline V gene lookup returns CDR1 SGHKS and CDR2 YYEKEE (reference sequence). This CDR3 region has 14 residues. The CDR3 loop is CASSAGGRDTEAFF. The CDR3 coding sequence is TGTGCCAGCAGCGCAGGGGGCAGGGACACTGAAGCTTTCTTT.

This rearrangement joins TRBV4-2 to TRBJ2-3; 10 bases line up with TRBD2. Germline V CDR1 and CDR2: LGHNA, YNFKEQ. With 1 base clipped from V and 4 bases from J, the junction kept 5 bases outside the gene matches. This CDR3 is 16 amino acids long. The CDR3 nucleotides are TGTGCCAGCAGCCAAGGACTAGCGGGTGGTGCAGATACGCAGTATTTT. As protein: CASSQGLAGGADTQYF.

The chain has TRBV5-4 and TRBJ2-3, with TRBD1 matching 7 bases. The germline CDR1 and CDR2 sequences are SGHNT and YYREEE (reference sequence). The CDR3 runs 14 residues. With V trimmed by 4 bases and J by 2 bases, 4 bases remained unmatched. The CDR3 is CASSLGQVTDTQYF. In DNA form, the CDR3 reads TGTGCCAGCAGCCTCGGACAGGTCACAGATACGCAGTATTTT.

This chain joins TRBV11-1 and TRBJ2-3, with no clear D. CDR1 is SGHAT, CDR2 FQDESV, per germline (reference sequence). The CDR3 spans 14 residues. V was cut by 2 bases and J by 3 bases, with 9 bases left in between. The CDR3 region has the DNA TGTGCCAGCAGCTTATCCACCGGGACAGATACGCAGTATTTT. Translation: CASSLSTGTDTQYF.

CDR3 coding DNA: TGTGCCAGCAGTTGGGGCAGGGCCGGCGAGCAGTACTTC. It yields the protein CASSWGRAGEQYF. The chain joins TRBV27 to TRBJ2-7; maybe TRBD1 (5 bases). V was cut by 4 bases and J by 6 bases, with 13 bases left in between. CDR3 length: 13 amino acids. In germline, CDR1 is MNHEY, CDR2 SMNVEV (reference sequence).

This clone showed up just a few times. V gene TRBV6-4 combines with J gene TRBJ2-3; 8 nucleotides agree with TRBD2. V shed 4 bases and J 0 bases; nucleotides not matched to a gene: 0. The CDR3 is 14 residues long. In germline, CDR1 is MRHNA, CDR2 SNTAGT. The CDR3 spells CASSASGSTDTQYF. The CDR3 coding sequence is TGTGCCAGCAGTGCTAGCGGGAGCACAGATACGCAGTATTTT.

A word on this clone: At the DNA level, this CDR3 is encoded by other sequences in the same sample as well. The chain joins TRBV5-1 to TRBJ2-1, with 10 bases aligning to TRBD2. V shed 4 bases, J shed 5 bases, and the junction held 3 bases outside the gene matches. This CDR3 has 14 residues. Germline-derived CDR1 and CDR2 are SGHRS and YFSETQ. The chain's CDR3 is CASSLGLADNEQFF. The DNA of the CDR3 is TGCGCCAGCAGCCTTGGACTAGCGGACAATGAGCAGTTCTTC.